One and the same sample provided the 14 T cell receptor beta chains below, sequenced in a study of blood T cell repertoires in COVID-19. The assay was immunoSEQ multiplex PCR, and TCRdb's table has in-frame clones only and misses some. The sample includes over 90,000 clones, approximately 80% of them seen just once. The sequenced material came from peripheral blood. All receptors derive from a human donor in a cohort sampled during active or convalescent COVID-19.

The chain recombines TRBV6-6 with TRBJ1-6, with 9 bases fitting TRBD1. The CDR3 length is 16 residues. V dropped 0 bases and J dropped 10; count of bases not matched to a gene: 7. The germline V gene encodes CDR1 MNHNY and CDR2 SVGAGI (reference sequence). CDR3 DNA sequence: TGTGCCAGCAGTTACTCCCCGGGGACAGGGAGCTCACCCCTCCACTTT. Protein product: CASSYSPGTGSSPLHF.

V gene TRBV6-5 combines with J gene TRBJ2-1, with TRBD2 matching 12 bases. The CDR3 runs to 14 residues. J was trimmed by 6 bases and V by 6 bases; bases with no gene match: 3. Germline V CDR1 and CDR2: MNHEY, SVGAGI. CDR3 in amino acids: CASRTSGGPNEQFF. The CDR3 DNA reads as TGTGCCAGCAGGACTAGCGGGGGCCCCAATGAGCAGTTCTTC.

This clone showed up just once. The chain carries TRBV9 and TRBJ2-5; D might be TRBD1 (6 bases). There are 15 residues in the CDR3. Trimming cost V 4 bases and J 2 bases, with 15 bases left between them. In germline, CDR1 is SGDLS, CDR2 YYNGEE. This chain's CDR3 is CASSPSGTNQETQYF. The CDR3 DNA reads TGTGCCAGCAGCCCTTCCGGGACAAATCAAGAGACCCAGTACTTC.

Only a few counts were recorded for this clone. The same CDR3 is also encoded by other DNA sequences in this sample. This sequence joins TRBV5-1 and TRBJ2-7; a possible D gene is TRBD2 (5 bases). The CDR3 runs to 12 residues. Per the germline V gene, CDR1 is SGHRS and CDR2 is YFSETQ. Between the trimmed V and J ends, which lost 4 bases and 3 bases, there was a span of 8 bases. The CDR3 DNA sequence: TGCGCCAGCAGCCCTGGGAGCTACGAGCAGTACTTC. Amino acid sequence: CASSPGSYEQYF.

The genes are TRBV6-5 and TRBJ1-2, with D perhaps matching TRBD1 (6 bases). Trimming stripped 2 bases from V and 8 bases from J, with 12 bases between. Per the germline V gene, CDR1 is MNHEY and CDR2 is SVGAGI. The CDR3 length is 13 residues. For the CDR3, the DNA is TGTGCCAGCAGTTACGGCGGGGGCCACGGCTACACCTTC. Protein product: CASSYGGGHGYTF.

In this sample, this clone turned up once. The chain joins TRBV9 to TRBJ2-1, with D unresolved. This CDR3 spans 13 amino acids. The germline CDR1 and CDR2 sequences are SGDLS and YYNGEE. Trimming removed 4 bases from V and 16 bases from J, with 21 bases in between. The chain's CDR3 is CASSLEPGIERFF. The CDR3 region has the DNA TGTGCCAGCAGCTTAGAGCCCGGAATCGAGCGTTTCTTC.

The CDR3: CASSLDGRKDQPQHF. CDR3 nucleotides: TGCGCCAGCAGCTTGGACGGGAGGAAAGATCAGCCCCAGCATTTT. This sequence joins TRBV5-1 and TRBJ1-5; no clear D gene. Trimming removed 0 bases from V and 5 bases from J, with 12 bases in between. The germline V gene encodes CDR1 SGHRS and CDR2 YFSETQ. This CDR3 is built from 15 residues.

The J gene is TRBJ1-1, the V gene TRBV19, with D tentatively TRBD1 (6 bases). V was trimmed by 4 bases and J by 5 bases, leaving 14 bases between them. The CDR3 is 14 residues long. Germline V gene lookup returns CDR1 LNHDA and CDR2 SQIVND (reference sequence). Here the CDR3 DNA reads TGTGCCAGTAGTAACCTAGGGGGAAGGACTGAAGCTTTCTTT. Translating gives CASSNLGGRTEAFF.

Notes on this clone: At one end, the junction sequence differs from germline, possibly due to a read error. The same CDR3 also results from other DNA sequences found in this sample. The chain joins TRBV11-2 to TRBJ1-1; D may be TRBD1 (5 bases). Germline V lookup: CDR1 SGHAT, CDR2 FQNNGV. This CDR3 contains 13 residues. The CDR3 reads CASSLQEGQGKIF. CDR3 nucleotide sequence: TGTGCCAGCAGCTTACAGGAAGGGCAGGGAAAAATCTTT.

The CDR3 spells CAISEGGGNTEAFF. CDR3 in DNA: TGTGCCATCAGTGAAGGGGGCGGGAACACTGAAGCTTTCTTT. The V call is TRBV10-3, the J call TRBJ1-1; 7 nucleotides agree with TRBD1. There are 14 residues in the CDR3. CDR1 and CDR2 from the germline V gene are ENHRY and SYGVKD. J lost 1 base, V lost 3 bases, and 2 bases had no gene match.

In its sample, this clone was seen once. The rearrangement links TRBV5-5 to TRBJ1-2; D possibly corresponds to TRBD1 (5 bases). CDR1 and CDR2 (germline): SGHKS, YYEKEE (reference sequence). This CDR3 has 13 residues. V lost 0 bases to trimming and J lost 3 bases, with 6 bases between them. The chain's CDR3 is CASSLAGDYGYTF. In DNA form, the CDR3 reads TGTGCCAGCAGCTTGGCGGGGGACTATGGCTACACCTTC.

The chain joins TRBV19 to TRBJ2-3, with TRBD1 as a possible D gene (6 bases). The CDR3 consists of 16 residues. The V end was cut by 5 bases, the J end by 0 bases, with 15 bases between. Germline V gives CDR1 LNHDA, CDR2 SQIVND (reference sequence). The DNA of the CDR3 is TGTGCCAGTAGTGAACCAGGGGTTTTGAGCACAGATACGCAGTATTTT. Its protein product is CASSEPGVLSTDTQYF.

With respect to this clone: This sample includes further DNA sequences coding for the same CDR3. The rearrangement uses TRBV6-6 and TRBJ1-1, with a possible D match to TRBD1 (5 bases). Germline assignment: CDR1 MNHNY and CDR2 SVGAGI (reference sequence). Trimming left V 6 bases short and J 1 base short, with 9 bases between. This CDR3 region has 13 residues. The CDR3 nucleotides are TGTGCCAGCAGCCGACAGAAGAACACTGAAGCTTTCTTT. Its translation: CASSRQKNTEAFF.

J is TRBJ2-3 and V is TRBV7-9; D might be TRBD1 (5 bases). Germline CDR1 SEHNR, CDR2 FQNEAQ (reference sequence). The V and J ends lost 6 bases and 1 base respectively, with 14 bases between them. This CDR3 contains 15 residues. The CDR3 sequence is CASRGLTGGTDTQYF. The CDR3 bases are TGTGCCAGCAGGGGGCTTACCGGCGGCACAGATACGCAGTATTTT.